Below, 13 T cell receptor beta chains from the same sample are listed, as sequenced in a study of tumor-infiltrating lymphocytes in primary liver carcinoma. A constant-region primer served to make TCR beta cDNA from roughly 540 ng total RNA. Slightly modified ARM-PCR, run as three nested multiplex PCR rounds, produced the TCR beta libraries. Each of the first two PCR rounds ran approximately 11 cycles with TRBV1-TRBV30 forward and C-beta reverse primers. TCRdb used MiXCR to reprocess the multiplex PCR reads, holding one entry per CDR3 protein. The sample carries about 200,000 distinct CDR3 sequences, about 65% recorded once. Alongside blood RNA obtained from unsorted whole blood, germline DNA was also extracted. Sequences were obtained from peripheral blood. Receptor source: an older woman with primary liver carcinoma and hepatitis B virus infection.

A note on this clonotype: The junction and the germline gene differ at one end; a read error may be behind it. This chain links TRBV28 with TRBJ1-5; D gene unclear. The CDR3 extends over 15 amino acids. Germline V lookup: CDR1 MDHEN, CDR2 SYDVKM. CDR3 bases: TGTGTCAGCAGTTTGTCAGGAGATAGCAATCAGCCCCAGCATTTT. Translated: CVSSLSGDSNQPQHF.

V is TRBV6-5 and J is TRBJ2-1, with 11 bases matching TRBD2. Germline trimming cut 2 bases from V and 0 bases from J; bases unmatched to any gene: 9. This CDR3 has 19 amino acids. CDR1 MNHEY and CDR2 SVGAGI come from the germline V gene. The CDR3 here is CASSYRASGRTSSYNEQFF. The DNA for the CDR3 is TGTGCCAGCAGTTACAGGGCTAGCGGGAGGACTAGCTCCTACAATGAGCAGTTCTTC.

The chain's CDR3 is CASSTGGSHGQYF. The CDR3 nucleotides read TGCGCCAGCAGCACGGGCGGGTCCCACGGGCAGTACTTC. The genes are TRBV5-1 and TRBJ2-7, with D perhaps TRBD2 (5 bases). CDR1 SGHRS and CDR2 YFSETQ come from the germline V gene. The CDR3 sequence is 13 residues long. The germline V and J ends were trimmed by 4 bases and 9 bases, with 17 bases remaining between them.

For this clonotype: A much larger clone sits a single nucleotide away, making a read error possible. The chain uses TRBV4-1 and TRBJ1-2; D ambiguous. V was clipped by 1 base and J by 4 bases, with 10 bases between them. The germline gives CDR1 MGHRA, CDR2 YSYEKL. CDR3 length: 14 amino acids. This CDR3 is CASSQGAGSYGYTF. The CDR3 DNA reads as TGCGCCAGCAGCCAAGGGGCGGGAAGCTATGGCTACACCTTC.

V is TRBV12-3 or TRBV12-4 and J is TRBJ2-5, with a weak D call TRBD2 (6 bases). CDR3 length: 11 amino acids. Trimming took 4 bases from V and 11 from J, leaving 11 bases between them. The CDR3 sequence is CASSSRESQYF. In DNA, the CDR3 is TGTGCCAGCAGTTCCCGGGAGTCTCAGTACTTC.

With respect to this clonotype: Mismatch with germline at one junction end may stem from a read error. The chain couples TRBV14 to TRBJ2-1; D may correspond to TRBD1 or TRBD2 (5 bases each). CDR1 and CDR2 from the germline V gene are SGHDN and FVKESK. The CDR3 totals 17 residues. CDR3 residues: CASSQGLIRGAYNEQFF. The CDR3 coding sequence is TGTGCTAGCAGCCAAGGTCTCATTAGAGGGGCCTACAATGAGCAGTTCTTC.

The chain employs TRBV25-1 and TRBJ2-7; possible D gene TRBD1, 5 bases. The V gene lost 2 bases and the J gene lost 0 bases, with 8 bases spanning the gap. This CDR3 contains 14 residues. The germline gives CDR1 MGHDK, CDR2 SYGVNS. CDR3 region: CASSEQGSSYEQYF. DNA of the CDR3: TGTGCCAGCAGTGAACAGGGCTCCTCCTACGAGCAGTACTTC.

The chain is built from TRBV7-9 and TRBJ2-7, with D perhaps TRBD2 (6 bases). The CDR3 has 16 amino acids. The germline V and J ends were trimmed by 5 bases and 3 bases, with 20 bases remaining between them. Germline V lookup: CDR1 SEHNR, CDR2 FQNEAQ (reference sequence). Here the CDR3 DNA reads TGTGCCAGCAGCCAATGGGCTAGCGTGAGCCTCTACGAGCAGTACTTC. Translated: CASSQWASVSLYEQYF.

A single count supports this clonotype. The V gene is TRBV6-2 or TRBV6-3, the J gene TRBJ1-5; tentatively, D is TRBD1 (5 bases). CDR1 MNHEY and CDR2 SVGEGT come from the germline V gene. The CDR3 is made up of 17 amino acids. V was shortened by 0 bases and J by 3 bases, with 15 bases between the two germline ends. The CDR3 coding sequence is TGTGCCAGCAGTTACTCGTCGCAGGGACGGGACAATCAGCCCCAGCATTTT. This translates into CASSYSSQGRDNQPQHF.

To note about this clonotype: This may stem from a read error, because a much larger clone lies one nucleotide away. The final CDR3 position lacks the conserved phenylalanine or tryptophan, pointing to a likely read error. This sequence joins TRBV12-3 or TRBV12-4 and TRBJ2-7; 9 bases match TRBD2. The length of the CDR3 is 15 residues. J lost 0 bases, V lost 3 bases, and 3 bases had no gene match. CDR3 region: CASSLAGGSSYEQYY. The CDR3 DNA reads TGTGCCAGCAGTTTGGCGGGGGGGAGCTCCTACGAGCAGTACTAC.

Concerning this clonotype: An end of the junction does not agree with germline; a read error may underlie this. The chain employs TRBV11-2 and TRBJ2-7, with TRBD2 matching over 10 bases. The CDR3 contains 15 residues. Germline V gives CDR1 SGHAT, CDR2 FQNNGV. The CDR3 DNA is TGTGCCAACAGCTTAGGTCCTAGCGGGAGTTCCGAGCAGTACTTC. The encoded protein is CANSLGPSGSSEQYF.

This clonotype was picked up one time. This chain connects TRBV4-1 to TRBJ2-1, with 9 nucleotides matching TRBD2. V was clipped by 3 bases and J by 3 bases; unmatched bases: 6. CDR1 and CDR2 (germline): MGHRA, YSYEKL. The CDR3 is 16 amino acids. The CDR3 loop reads CASSQLVAGDYNEQFF. As DNA, the CDR3 is TGCGCCAGCAGCCAGCTTGTAGCGGGAGACTACAATGAGCAGTTCTTC.

CDR3 region: CASSQEGRDREEAFF. Written as DNA, the CDR3 is TGCGCCAGCAGCCAAGAGGGCCGGGACAGGGAAGAAGCTTTCTTT. This chain links TRBV4-1 with TRBJ1-1; 9 nucleotides match TRBD1. V gave up 0 bases and J gave up 8 bases; unmatched junction bases: 7. Germline V gene lookup returns CDR1 MGHRA and CDR2 YSYEKL. The CDR3 covers 15 residues.